Presented here are 10 T cell receptor beta chains from one specimen sequenced in a study of shared clonotypes between healthy human individuals. This table comes from immunoSEQ multiplex PCR, and its TCRdb copy is limited to in-frame clones, with some not included. This repertoire shows about 820,000 clones, nearly 95% found once; its top ten account for under 30%. Naive CD8 populations comprised CD45RO-negative cells positively selected for CCR7, excluding terminally differentiated effector memory CD45RA+ cells. What was sequenced was naive CD8+ T cells sorted from blood. The receptors originated from a man aged 30-40 years in good health.

J is TRBJ2-7 and V is TRBV7-8; D possibly corresponds to TRBD2 (5 bases). CDR1 and CDR2 (germline): SGHVS, FQNEAQ. Trimming removed 1 base from V and 0 bases from J, with 16 bases in between. This CDR3 comprises 17 residues. The CDR3 here is CASSLDVATGSSYEQYF. CDR3 nucleotides: TGTGCCAGCAGCTTAGATGTTGCTACGGGAAGCTCCTACGAGCAGTACTTC.

The chain recombines TRBV27 with TRBJ2-1; the match to TRBD2 covers 12 bases. The CDR3 consists of 12 residues. The ends lost 5 bases at V and 14 bases at J; junction bases unmatched: 4. In germline, CDR1 is MNHEY, CDR2 SMNVEV (reference sequence). CDR3 in DNA: TGTGCCAGCAGTCCGACTAGCGGGAGCAAGTTCTTC. It is translated as CASSPTSGSKFF.

The CDR3 bases are TGTGCCAGCAGAGCCGGGTCCTACAATGAGCAGTTCTTC. Translation gives CASRAGSYNEQFF. V usage is TRBV6-5 and J usage is TRBJ2-1; no clear D gene. Trimming cost V 6 bases and J 1 base, with 7 bases left between them. The CDR3 contains 13 residues. Germline V gene data show CDR1 as MNHEY and CDR2 as SVGAGI.

The V and J genes are TRBV7-9 and TRBJ2-4; TRBD2 aligns across 12 bases. The CDR3 runs 17 residues. The germline gives CDR1 SEHNR, CDR2 FQNEAQ (reference sequence). With 5 bases clipped from V and 8 bases from J, the junction kept 13 bases outside the gene matches. CDR3 DNA sequence: TGTGCCAGCAGCCCACGGACTAGCGGGGATCCCTCAGACATTCAGTACTTC. Encoded protein: CASSPRTSGDPSDIQYF. Using reference TRBV7-9 and TRBJ2-4 for the parts outside the CDR3, the full variable domain is DTGVSQNPRHKITKRGQNVTFRCDPISEHNRLYWYRQTLGQGPEFLTYFQNEAQLEKSRLLSDRFSAERPKGSFSTLEIQRTEQGDSAMYLCASSPRTSGDPSDIQYFGAGTRLSVL.

The chain is built from TRBV7-9 and TRBJ2-1; 13 positions match TRBD2. This CDR3 region has 18 residues. Germline V gene data show CDR1 as SEHNR and CDR2 as FQNEAQ (reference sequence). With V trimmed by 6 bases and J by 1 base, 9 bases remained unmatched. This CDR3 reads CASSPRTSGSESYNEQFF. For the CDR3, the DNA is TGTGCCAGCAGTCCACGGACTAGCGGGAGCGAATCCTACAATGAGCAGTTCTTC.

Here the CDR3 reads CASSPYRGGGRTPGNEQFF. CDR3 in DNA: TGTGCCAGCAGCCCTTATCGGGGGGGAGGTCGGACCCCTGGGAATGAGCAGTTCTTC. The chain combines TRBV7-8 with TRBJ2-1, with 8 bases that match TRBD2. Germline V gene data show CDR1 as SGHVS and CDR2 as FQNEAQ. The CDR3 has 19 amino acids. J was trimmed by 7 bases and V by 5 bases; bases with no gene match: 22.

The chain carries TRBV11-3 and TRBJ2-1, with TRBD2 as a possible D gene (6 bases). This CDR3 is built from 14 residues. V was clipped by 4 bases and J by 5 bases, with 12 bases between them. Per germline, CDR1 SGHNT and CDR2 YENEEA. The CDR3 DNA reads as TGTGCCAGCAGCTCCCTAGCGAAACACAATGAGCAGTTCTTC. Translated, it gives CASSSLAKHNEQFF. The entire variable domain, with the rest obtained from reference TRBV11-3 and TRBJ2-1, is as follows: EAGVVQSPRYKIIEKKQPVAFWCNPISGHNTLYWYLQNLGQGPELLIRYENEEAVDDSQLPKDRFSAERLKGVDSTLKIQPAELGDSAVYLCASSSLAKHNEQFFGPGTRLTVL.

This clone was detected once. The gene calls are TRBV27 and TRBJ2-5; 7 bases fit TRBD2. Germline values: CDR1 MNHEY, CDR2 SMNVEV (reference sequence). V shed 3 bases and J 5 bases; nucleotides not matched to a gene: 6. The CDR3 runs 14 residues. CDR3 DNA sequence: TGTGCCAGCAGTTTCTTAGCGGGTGAGGAGACCCAGTACTTC. This sequence encodes CASSFLAGEETQYF.

V and J are TRBV10-2 and TRBJ2-5, with TRBD2 matching over 12 bases. The germline CDR1 and CDR2 sequences are WSHSY and SAAADI. V dropped 6 bases and J dropped 5; count of bases not matched to a gene: 7. CDR3 length equals 15 residues. The CDR3 sequence is CASSLTSGSHETQYF. DNA of the CDR3: TGCGCCAGCAGCTTGACTAGCGGGAGTCACGAGACCCAGTACTTC.

V and J are TRBV28 and TRBJ2-7, with 7 bases that match TRBD2. Germline V gives CDR1 MDHEN, CDR2 SYDVKM. The trim removed 3 bases at V and 5 bases at J, leaving 7 bases unmatched. The CDR3 is 14 amino acids. CDR3 DNA: TGTGCCAGCAGTTTTCGACTTGGGGGGGACGAGCAGTACTTC. Its protein product is CASSFRLGGDEQYF.